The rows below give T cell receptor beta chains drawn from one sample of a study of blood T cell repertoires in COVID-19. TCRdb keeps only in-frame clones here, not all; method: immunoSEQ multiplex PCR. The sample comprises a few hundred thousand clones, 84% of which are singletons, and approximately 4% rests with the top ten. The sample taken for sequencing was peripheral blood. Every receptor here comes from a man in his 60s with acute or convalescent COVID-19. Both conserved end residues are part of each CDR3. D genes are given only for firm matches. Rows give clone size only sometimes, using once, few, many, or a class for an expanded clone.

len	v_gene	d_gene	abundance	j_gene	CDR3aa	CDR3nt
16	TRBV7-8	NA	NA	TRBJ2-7	CASSFNVEGENYEQYF	TGTGCCAGCAGCTTCAACGTTGAGGGGGAAAATTACGAGCAGTACTTC
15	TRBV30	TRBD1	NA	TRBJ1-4	CAWAAVGAGGEKLFF	TGTGCCTGGGCCGCTGTCGGGGCAGGGGGTGAAAAACTGTTTTTT
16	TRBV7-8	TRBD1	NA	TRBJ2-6	CASSRQGGHRANVLTF	TGTGCCAGCAGCAGACAGGGGGGCCATAGGGCCAACGTCCTGACTTTC
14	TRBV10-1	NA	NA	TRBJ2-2	CASSETPNTGELFF	TGCGCCAGCAGTGAGACTCCGAACACCGGGGAGCTGTTTTTT
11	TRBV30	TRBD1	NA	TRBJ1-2	CAWSVGGGYTF	TGTGCCTGGAGTGTAGGGGGCGGCTACACCTTC
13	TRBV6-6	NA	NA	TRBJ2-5	CASRPGLRGAQYF	TGTGCCAGCAGGCCGGGACTCCGAGGGGCCCAGTACTTC
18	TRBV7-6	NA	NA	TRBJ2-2	CASSLLGSNNANTGELFF	TGTGCCAGCAGCCTACTGGGCAGTAATAACGCGAACACCGGGGAGCTGTTTTTT
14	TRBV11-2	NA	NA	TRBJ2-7	CASSFYRGLREQYF	TGTGCCAGCAGCTTCTACCGAGGACTCCGGGAGCAGTACTTC
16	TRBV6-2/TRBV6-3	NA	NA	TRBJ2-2	CASSYGGHRNTGELFF	TGTGCCAGCAGTTACGGGGGACACAGGAACACCGGGGAGCTGTTTTTT
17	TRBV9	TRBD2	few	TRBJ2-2	CASSVKAGDTYTGELFF	TGTGCCAGCAGCGTAAAAGCGGGGGACACCTACACCGGGGAGCTGTTTTTT
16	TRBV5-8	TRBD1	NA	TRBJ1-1	CASSLSLGQVNTEAFF	TGTGCCAGCAGCTTGTCGTTGGGACAGGTGAACACTGAAGCTTTCTTT
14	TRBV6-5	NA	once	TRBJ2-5	CASKGGGAWETQYF	TGTGCCAGCAAAGGAGGGGGGGCTTGGGAGACCCAGTACTTC
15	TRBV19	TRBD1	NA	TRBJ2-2	CASDPTGGEVGELFF	TGTGCCAGTGACCCCACAGGGGGCGAGGTCGGGGAGCTGTTTTTT
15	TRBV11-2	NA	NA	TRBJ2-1	CASSFRTSGANEQFF	TGTGCCAGCAGCTTCCGAACAAGCGGAGCCAATGAGCAGTTCTTC
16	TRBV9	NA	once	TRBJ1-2	CASSARPDRANYGYTF	TGTGCCAGCAGCGCCCGTCCTGACAGAGCCAACTATGGCTACACCTTC
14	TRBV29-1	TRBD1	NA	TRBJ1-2	CSALVRQGDYGYTF	TGCAGCGCCTTGGTTAGGCAGGGGGACTATGGCTACACCTTC
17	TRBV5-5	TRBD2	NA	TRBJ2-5	CASSPGTRGVFQETQYF	TGTGCCAGCAGCCCCGGGACTAGGGGGGTATTCCAAGAGACCCAGTACTTC
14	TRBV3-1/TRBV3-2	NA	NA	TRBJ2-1	CASSRGGRIVEQFF	TGTGCCAGCAGCCGGGGGGGCCGGATCGTTGAGCAGTTCTTC
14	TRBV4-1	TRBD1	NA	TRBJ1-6	CASSPGTGNPPLHF	TGCGCCAGCAGCCCCGGGACAGGGAATCCACCCCTCCACTTT
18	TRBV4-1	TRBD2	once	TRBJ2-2	CASSSRLAGGSNTGELFF	TGCGCCAGCAGCTCCCGACTAGCGGGGGGGTCGAACACCGGGGAGCTGTTTTTT
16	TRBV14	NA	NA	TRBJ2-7	CASSPPGTLSSYEQYF	TGTGCCAGCAGCCCCCCCGGGACTTTGAGCTCCTACGAGCAGTACTTC
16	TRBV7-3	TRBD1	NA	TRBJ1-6	CASSLNGGQAPSPLHF	TGTGCCAGCAGCTTAAACGGGGGACAGGCTCCCTCACCCCTCCACTTT
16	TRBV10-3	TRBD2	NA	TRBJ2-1	CAISEQLAGVRDEQFF	TGTGCCATCAGTGAGCAACTAGCGGGAGTCCGGGATGAGCAGTTCTTC
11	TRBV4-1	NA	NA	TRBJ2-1	CASSLNNEQFF	TGCGCCAGCAGCCTAAACAATGAGCAGTTCTTC
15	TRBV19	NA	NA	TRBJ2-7	CASSIPREGAYEQYF	TGTGCCAGTAGTATCCCCCGGGAAGGAGCCTACGAGCAGTACTTC
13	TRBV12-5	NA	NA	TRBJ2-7	CASGLSGIYEQYF	TGTGCTAGTGGTTTGTCAGGGATCTACGAGCAGTACTTC
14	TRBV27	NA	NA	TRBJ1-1	CASSFQGGVAEAFF	TGTGCCAGCAGTTTTCAGGGTGGAGTGGCTGAAGCTTTCTTT
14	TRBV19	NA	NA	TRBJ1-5	CASSLWAGDQPQHF	TGTGCCAGTAGTCTCTGGGCAGGGGATCAGCCCCAGCATTTT
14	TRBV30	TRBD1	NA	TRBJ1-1	CAWSRGGLGTEAFF	TGTGCCTGGAGTCGAGGGGGCTTGGGGACTGAAGCTTTCTTT
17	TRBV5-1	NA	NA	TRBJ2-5	CASSLAESAGRGKTQYF	TGCGCCAGCAGCTTGGCCGAAAGTGCGGGGAGAGGAAAGACCCAGTACTTC
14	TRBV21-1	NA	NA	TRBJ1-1	CASVDRIPNTEAFF	TGTGCCAGCGTCGACAGAATTCCGAACACTGAAGCTTTCTTT
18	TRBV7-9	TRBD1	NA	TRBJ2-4	CASSSRDRGPGAKNIQYF	TGTGCCAGCAGCTCCAGGGACAGGGGGCCCGGAGCCAAAAACATTCAGTACTTC
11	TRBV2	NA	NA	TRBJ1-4	CASSGNEKLFF	TGTGCCAGCAGCGGTAATGAAAAACTGTTTTTT
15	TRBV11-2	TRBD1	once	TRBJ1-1	CASSYYRGAYTEAFF	TGTGCCAGCAGTTATTACAGGGGCGCCTACACTGAAGCTTTCTTT
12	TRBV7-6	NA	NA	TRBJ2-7	CASSLQGSEQYF	TGTGCCAGCAGCTTACAGGGGTCGGAGCAGTACTTC
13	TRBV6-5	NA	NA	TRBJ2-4	CASSFLEGNIQYF	TGTGCCAGCAGTTTCTTGGAGGGAAACATTCAGTACTTC
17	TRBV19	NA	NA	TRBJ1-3	CASSSHRKMNSGNTIYF	TGTGCCAGTAGTAGCCACAGAAAAATGAACTCTGGAAACACCATATATTTT
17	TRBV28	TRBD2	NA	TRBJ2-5	CASSLPGLAGGQETQYF	TGTGCCAGCAGTTTGCCCGGACTAGCGGGAGGCCAAGAGACCCAGTACTTC
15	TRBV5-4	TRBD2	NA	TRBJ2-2	CASSSLAGSTGELFF	TGTGCCAGCAGCTCGCTAGCGGGCTCCACCGGGGAGCTGTTTTTT
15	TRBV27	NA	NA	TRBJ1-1	CASSLSTVMNTEAFF	TGTGCCAGCAGTTTGAGCACAGTCATGAACACTGAAGCTTTCTTT
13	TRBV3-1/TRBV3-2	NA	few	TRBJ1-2	CASSQEGSYGYTF	TGTGCCAGCAGCCAGGAAGGGAGCTATGGCTACACCTTC
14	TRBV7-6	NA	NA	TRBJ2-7	CASSLGQAPYEQYF	TGTGCCAGCAGCTTAGGACAGGCCCCCTACGAGCAGTACTTC
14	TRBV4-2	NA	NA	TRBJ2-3	CASSQGTAEDTQYF	TGTGCCAGCAGCCAAGGGACAGCGGAGGATACGCAGTATTTT
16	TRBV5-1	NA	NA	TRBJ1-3	CASSLVGWISGNTIYF	TGCGCCAGCAGCTTGGTGGGTTGGATTAGCGGAAACACCATATATTTT
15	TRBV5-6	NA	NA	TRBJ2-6	CASSPGFSGANVLTF	TGTGCCAGCAGCCCCGGGTTCTCTGGGGCCAACGTCCTGACTTTC
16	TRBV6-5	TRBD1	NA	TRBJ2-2	CASSYLTGGNTGELFF	TGTGCCAGCAGTTACTTGACAGGGGGTAACACCGGGGAGCTGTTTTTT
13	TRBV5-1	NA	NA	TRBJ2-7	CASSLDRVYEQYF	TGCGCCAGCAGCTTGGACAGGGTCTACGAGCAGTACTTC
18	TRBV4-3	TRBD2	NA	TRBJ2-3	CASSQRGPSGRGTDTQYF	TGCGCCAGCAGCCAAAGGGGGCCTAGCGGGAGGGGCACAGATACGCAGTATTTT